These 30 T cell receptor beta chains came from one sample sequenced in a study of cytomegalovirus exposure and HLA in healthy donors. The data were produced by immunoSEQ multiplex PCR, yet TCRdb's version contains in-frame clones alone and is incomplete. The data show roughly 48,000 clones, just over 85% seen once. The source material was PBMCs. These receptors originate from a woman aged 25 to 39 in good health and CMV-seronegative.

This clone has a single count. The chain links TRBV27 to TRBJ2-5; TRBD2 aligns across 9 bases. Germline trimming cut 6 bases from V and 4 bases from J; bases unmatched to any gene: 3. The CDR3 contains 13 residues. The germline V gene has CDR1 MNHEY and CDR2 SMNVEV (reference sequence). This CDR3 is CASRGAGGETQYF. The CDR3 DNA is TGTGCCAGCAGGGGAGCGGGAGGAGAGACCCAGTACTTC.

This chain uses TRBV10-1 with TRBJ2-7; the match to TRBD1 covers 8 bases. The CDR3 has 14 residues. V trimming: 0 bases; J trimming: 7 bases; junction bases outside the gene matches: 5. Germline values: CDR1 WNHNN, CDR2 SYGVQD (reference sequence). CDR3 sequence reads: CASSESQGANEQYF. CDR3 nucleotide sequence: TGCGCCAGCAGTGAGTCCCAGGGGGCGAATGAGCAGTACTTC.

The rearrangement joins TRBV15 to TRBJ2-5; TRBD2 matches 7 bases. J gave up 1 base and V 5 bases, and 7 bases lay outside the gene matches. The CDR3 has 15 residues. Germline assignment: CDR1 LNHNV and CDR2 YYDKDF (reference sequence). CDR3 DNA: TGTGCCACCAGCGGCGGTAGCGGGTTCCAAGAGACCCAGTACTTC. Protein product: CATSGGSGFQETQYF.

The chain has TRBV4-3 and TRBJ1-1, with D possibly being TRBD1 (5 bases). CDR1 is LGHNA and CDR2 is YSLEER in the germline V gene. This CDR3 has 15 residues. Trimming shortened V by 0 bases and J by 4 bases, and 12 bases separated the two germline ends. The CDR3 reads CASSQDAMGGTEAFF. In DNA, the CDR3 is TGCGCCAGCAGCCAAGACGCCATGGGGGGCACTGAAGCTTTCTTT.

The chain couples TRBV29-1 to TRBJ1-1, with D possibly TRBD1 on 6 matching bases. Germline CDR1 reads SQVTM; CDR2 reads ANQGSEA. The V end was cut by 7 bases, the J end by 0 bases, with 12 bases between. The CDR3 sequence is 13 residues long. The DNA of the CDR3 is TGCAGCGGATACAGGGACATGAACACTGAAGCTTTCTTT. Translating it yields CSGYRDMNTEAFF.

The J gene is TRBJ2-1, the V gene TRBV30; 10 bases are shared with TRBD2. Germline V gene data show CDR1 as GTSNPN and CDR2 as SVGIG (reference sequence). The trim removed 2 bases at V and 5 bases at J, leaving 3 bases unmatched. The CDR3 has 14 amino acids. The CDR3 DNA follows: TGTGCCTGGAGTAAGGGACTAGCGAACAATGAGCAGTTCTTC. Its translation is CAWSKGLANNEQFF.

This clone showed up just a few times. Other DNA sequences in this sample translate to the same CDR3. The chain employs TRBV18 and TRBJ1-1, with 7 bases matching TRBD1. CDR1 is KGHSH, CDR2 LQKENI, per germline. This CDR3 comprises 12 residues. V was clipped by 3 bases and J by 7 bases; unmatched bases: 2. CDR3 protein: CASSPRQGEAFF. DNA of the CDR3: TGTGCCAGCTCACCGAGACAGGGTGAAGCTTTCTTT.

The CDR3 loop is CASSQGREDYEQYF. The CDR3 DNA reads as TGCGCCAGCAGCCAAGGGCGGGAAGACTACGAGCAGTACTTC. The chain employs TRBV4-3 and TRBJ2-7; a possible D gene is TRBD2 (6 bases). Deletions cut 1 base from V and 3 bases from J, with 10 bases between. Germline CDR1 and CDR2: LGHNA and YSLEER. This CDR3 is built from 14 residues.

Here the CDR3 DNA reads TGTGCCAGCACCACAGGTTCCACTGGAAACACCATATATTTT. It translates to CASTTGSTGNTIYF. The V gene is TRBV6-1, the J gene TRBJ1-3, with D tentatively TRBD1 (5 bases). Germline V lookup: CDR1 MNHNS, CDR2 SASEGT. The CDR3 is 14 residues long. Deletions cut 7 bases from V and 2 bases from J, with 12 bases between.

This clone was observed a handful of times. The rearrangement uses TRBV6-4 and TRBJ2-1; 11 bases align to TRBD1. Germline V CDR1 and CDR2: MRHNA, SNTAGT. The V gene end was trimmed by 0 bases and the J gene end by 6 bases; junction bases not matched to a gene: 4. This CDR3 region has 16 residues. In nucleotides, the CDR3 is TGTGCCAGCAGTGACTCGGGGGGGACAGGGGGCAATGAGCAGTTCTTC. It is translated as CASSDSGGTGGNEQFF.

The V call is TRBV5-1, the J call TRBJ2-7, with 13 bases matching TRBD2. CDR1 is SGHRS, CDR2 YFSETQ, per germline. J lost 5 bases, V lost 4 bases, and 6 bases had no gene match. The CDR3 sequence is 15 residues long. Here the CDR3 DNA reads TGCGCCAGCAGCCCCGGACTAGCGGGAGAACACGAGCAGTACTTC. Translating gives CASSPGLAGEHEQYF.

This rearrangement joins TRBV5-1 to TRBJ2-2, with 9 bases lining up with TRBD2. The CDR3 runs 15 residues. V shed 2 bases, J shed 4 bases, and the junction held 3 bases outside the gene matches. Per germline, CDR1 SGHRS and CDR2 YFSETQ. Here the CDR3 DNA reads TGCGCCAGCAGCTTTAGCGGGAGAAGCACCGGGGAGCTGTTTTTT. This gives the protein CASSFSGRSTGELFF.

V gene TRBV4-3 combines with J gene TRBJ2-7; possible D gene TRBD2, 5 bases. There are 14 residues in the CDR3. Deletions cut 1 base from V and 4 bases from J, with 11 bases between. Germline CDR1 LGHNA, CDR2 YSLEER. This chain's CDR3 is CASSQGLERYEQYF. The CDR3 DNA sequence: TGCGCCAGCAGCCAAGGCCTCGAGCGGTACGAGCAGTACTTC.

The CDR3 DNA reads as TGTGCCAGCAGTTTATTTTGGGTAGCGGGAGGGAGGGCAGATACGCAGTATTTT. Protein: CASSLFWVAGGRADTQYF. The rearrangement uses TRBV27 and TRBJ2-3, with 11 bases lining up with TRBD2. CDR1 is MNHEY and CDR2 is SMNVEV in the germline V gene (reference sequence). This CDR3 comprises 18 residues. The V gene end was trimmed by 1 base and the J gene end by 4 bases; junction bases not matched to a gene: 10.

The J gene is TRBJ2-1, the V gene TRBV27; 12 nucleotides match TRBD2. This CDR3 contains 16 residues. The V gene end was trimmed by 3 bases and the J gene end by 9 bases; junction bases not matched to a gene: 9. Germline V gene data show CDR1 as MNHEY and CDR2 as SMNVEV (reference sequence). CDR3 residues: CASSFVGLAGGSEQFF. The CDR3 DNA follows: TGTGCCAGCAGTTTTGTGGGACTAGCGGGTGGTAGTGAGCAGTTCTTC.

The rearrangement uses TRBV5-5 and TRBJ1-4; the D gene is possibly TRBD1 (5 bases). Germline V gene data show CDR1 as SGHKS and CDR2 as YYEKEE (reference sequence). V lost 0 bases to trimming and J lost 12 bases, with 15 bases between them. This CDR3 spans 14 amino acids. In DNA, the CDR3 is TGTGCCAGCAGCTTGGAGCCGGGGGGTGGGGAACTGTTTTTT. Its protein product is CASSLEPGGGELFF.

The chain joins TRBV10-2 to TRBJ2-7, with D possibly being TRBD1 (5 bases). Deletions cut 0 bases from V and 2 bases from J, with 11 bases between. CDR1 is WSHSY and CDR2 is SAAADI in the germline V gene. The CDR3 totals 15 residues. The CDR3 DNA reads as TGCGCCAGCAGTGAGTCGATAGGGGCGACCTACGAGCAGTACTTC. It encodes CASSESIGATYEQYF.

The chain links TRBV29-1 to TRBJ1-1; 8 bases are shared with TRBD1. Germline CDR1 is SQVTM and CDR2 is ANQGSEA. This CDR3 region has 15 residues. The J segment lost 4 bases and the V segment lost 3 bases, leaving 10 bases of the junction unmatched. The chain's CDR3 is CSVDFRTGTGTEAFF. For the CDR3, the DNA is TGCAGCGTTGATTTCCGGACAGGGACAGGCACTGAAGCTTTCTTT.

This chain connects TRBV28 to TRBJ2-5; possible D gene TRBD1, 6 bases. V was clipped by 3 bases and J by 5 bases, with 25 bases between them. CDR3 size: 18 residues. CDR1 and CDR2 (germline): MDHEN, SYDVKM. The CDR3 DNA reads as TGTGCCAGCAGTTTTACAGGGCGGGTGGACCAAGGGACGGAGACCCAGTACTTC. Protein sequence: CASSFTGRVDQGTETQYF.

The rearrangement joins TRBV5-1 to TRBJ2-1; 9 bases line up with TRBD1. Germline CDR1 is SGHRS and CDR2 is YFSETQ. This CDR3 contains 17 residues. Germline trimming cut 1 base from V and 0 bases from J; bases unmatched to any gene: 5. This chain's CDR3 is CASSLRGTGSSYNEQFF. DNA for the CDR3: TGCGCCAGCAGCTTGCGCGGGACAGGGAGCTCCTACAATGAGCAGTTCTTC.

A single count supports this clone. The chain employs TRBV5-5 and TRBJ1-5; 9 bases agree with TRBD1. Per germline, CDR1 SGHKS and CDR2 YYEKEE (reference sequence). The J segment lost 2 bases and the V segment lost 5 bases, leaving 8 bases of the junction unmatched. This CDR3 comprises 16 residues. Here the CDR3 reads CASRRTGGDGNQPQHF. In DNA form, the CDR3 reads TGTGCCAGCAGACGAACAGGGGGCGATGGCAATCAGCCCCAGCATTTT. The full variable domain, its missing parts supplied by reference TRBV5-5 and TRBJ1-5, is DAGVTQSPTHLIKTRGQQVTLRCSPISGHKSVSWYQQVLGQGPQFIFQYYEKEERGRGNFPDRFSARQFPNYSSELNVNALLLGDSALYLCASRRTGGDGNQPQHFGDGTRLSIL.

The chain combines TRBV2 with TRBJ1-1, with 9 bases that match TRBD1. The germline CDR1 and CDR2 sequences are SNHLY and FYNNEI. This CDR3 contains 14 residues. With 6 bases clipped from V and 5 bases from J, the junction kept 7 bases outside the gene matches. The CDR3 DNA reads TGTGCCAGCAGCCGGGACAGGGCGGTTACTGAAGCTTTCTTT. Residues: CASSRDRAVTEAFF. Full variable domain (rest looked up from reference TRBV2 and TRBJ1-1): EPEVTQTPSHQVTQMGQEVILRCVPISNHLYFYWYRQILGQKVEFLVSFYNNEISEKSEIFDDQFSVERPDGSNFTLKIRSTKLEDSAMYFCASSRDRAVTEAFFGQGTRLTVV.

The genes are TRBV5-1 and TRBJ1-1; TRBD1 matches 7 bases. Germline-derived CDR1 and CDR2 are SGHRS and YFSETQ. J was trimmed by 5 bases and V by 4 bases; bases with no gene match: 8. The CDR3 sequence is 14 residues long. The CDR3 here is CASSGIRGSTEAFF. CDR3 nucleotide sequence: TGCGCCAGCAGCGGGATCAGGGGGTCTACTGAAGCTTTCTTT. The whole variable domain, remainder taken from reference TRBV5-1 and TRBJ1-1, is KAGVTQTPRYLIKTRGQQVTLSCSPISGHRSVSWYQQTPGQGLQFLFEYFSETQRNKGNFPGRFSGRQFSNSRSEMNVSTLELGDSALYLCASSGIRGSTEAFFGQGTRLTVV.

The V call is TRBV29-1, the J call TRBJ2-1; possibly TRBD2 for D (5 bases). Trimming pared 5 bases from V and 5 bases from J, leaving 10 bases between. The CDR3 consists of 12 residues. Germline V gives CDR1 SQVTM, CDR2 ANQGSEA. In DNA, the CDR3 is TGCAGCGTTTGGGTCGGGGACAATGAGCAGTTCTTC. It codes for CSVWVGDNEQFF.

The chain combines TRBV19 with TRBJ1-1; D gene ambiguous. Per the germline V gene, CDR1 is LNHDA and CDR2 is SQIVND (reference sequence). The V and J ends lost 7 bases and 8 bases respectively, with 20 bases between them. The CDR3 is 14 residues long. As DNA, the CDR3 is TGTGCCAGTACCGTATCCCCACCGGATAGCGAAGCTTTCTTT. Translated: CASTVSPPDSEAFF.

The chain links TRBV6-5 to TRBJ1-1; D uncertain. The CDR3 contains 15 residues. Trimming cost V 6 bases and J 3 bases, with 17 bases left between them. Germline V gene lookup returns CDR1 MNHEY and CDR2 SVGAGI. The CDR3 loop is CASSPRREWHTEAFF. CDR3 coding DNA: TGTGCCAGCAGCCCGAGGAGGGAGTGGCACACTGAAGCTTTCTTT.

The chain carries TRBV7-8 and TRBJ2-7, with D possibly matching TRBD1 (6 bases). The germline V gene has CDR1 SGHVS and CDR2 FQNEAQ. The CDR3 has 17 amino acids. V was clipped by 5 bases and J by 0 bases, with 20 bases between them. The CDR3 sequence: CASSATGRSMSSYEQYF. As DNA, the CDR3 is TGTGCCAGCAGCGCTACAGGGAGATCTATGAGCTCCTACGAGCAGTACTTC.

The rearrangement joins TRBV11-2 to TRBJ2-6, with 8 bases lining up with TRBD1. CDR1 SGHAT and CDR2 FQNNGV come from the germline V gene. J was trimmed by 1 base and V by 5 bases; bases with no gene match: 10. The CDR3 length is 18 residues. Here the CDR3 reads CASSRPRTGSSGANVLTF. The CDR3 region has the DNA TGTGCCAGCAGCCGCCCTCGGACAGGGTCGTCTGGGGCCAACGTCCTGACTTTC.

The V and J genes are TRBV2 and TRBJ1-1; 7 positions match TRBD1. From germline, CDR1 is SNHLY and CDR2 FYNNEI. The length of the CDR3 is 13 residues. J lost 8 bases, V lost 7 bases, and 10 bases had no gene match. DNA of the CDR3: TGTGCCAGCAAGGACAGGCCTGCCGCCGAAGCTTTCTTT. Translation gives CASKDRPAAEAFF.

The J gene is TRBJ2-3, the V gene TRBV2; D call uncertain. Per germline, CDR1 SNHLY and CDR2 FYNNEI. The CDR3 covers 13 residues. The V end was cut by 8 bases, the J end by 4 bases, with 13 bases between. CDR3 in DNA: TGTGCCAGCTATAGCTCATCTCCAGATACGCAGTATTTT. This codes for CASYSSSPDTQYF.